Shown below are 21 T cell receptor beta chains from a single sample sequenced in a study of OX40 agonist ivuxolimab in advanced cancers. The table came from immunoSEQ multiplex PCR; TCRdb's copy has only in-frame clones and leaves some out. In the table there are some 72,000 clones, almost 95% of which are singletons. Specimen: CD4+ or CD8+ T cells sorted from blood, collected in a trial of the OX40 agonist ivuxolimab. The receptors here all came from an adult with an advanced solid tumor such as melanoma, head and neck, liver or kidney cancer.

The chain employs TRBV7-2 and TRBJ1-2, with D possibly being TRBD1 (5 bases). Per the germline V gene, CDR1 is SGHTA and CDR2 is FQGNSA. CDR3 size: 15 residues. V shed 0 bases and J shed 6 bases, with 14 bases lying between them. The CDR3 DNA sequence: TGTGCCAGCAGCTTAGCGCTTAGGGGCCCTCATGGCTACACCTTC. This codes for CASSLALRGPHGYTF.

The J gene is TRBJ1-4, the V gene TRBV29-1; D uncertain. Germline CDR1 reads SQVTM; CDR2 reads ANQGSEA. This CDR3 has 14 residues. V lost 3 bases and J lost 7, with 15 bases in between. The CDR3 DNA is TGCAGCGTTGAGCTCGGCGGGTTTGGTGAAAAACTGTTTTTT. Translated: CSVELGGFGEKLFF.

This chain links TRBV4-1 with TRBJ1-2, with TRBD1 matching 7 bases. Germline trimming cut 1 base from V and 8 bases from J; bases unmatched to any gene: 19. The CDR3 extends over 18 amino acids. Germline V gives CDR1 MGHRA, CDR2 YSYEKL. CDR3 sequence reads: CASSQVPSGTEESMGYTF. The CDR3 nucleotides are TGCGCCAGCAGCCAAGTCCCCTCCGGGACAGAAGAATCTATGGGCTACACCTTC.

CDR3 DNA: TGTGCCAGTGCCAGGGATCCTGGACAGCCCCAGCATTTT. It yields the protein CASARDPGQPQHF. The genes are TRBV6-4 and TRBJ1-5, with D perhaps TRBD1 (5 bases). Trimming cost V 9 bases and J 7 bases, with 16 bases left between them. This CDR3 spans 13 amino acids. CDR1 MRHNA and CDR2 SNTAGT come from the germline V gene.

V gene TRBV11-2 combines with J gene TRBJ1-1, with D possibly TRBD1 on 5 matching bases. Trimming took 1 base from V and 3 from J, leaving 18 bases between them. Germline assignment: CDR1 SGHAT and CDR2 FQNNGV. CDR3 length: 17 amino acids. The CDR3 region is CASSLANGGGRDTEAFF. DNA of the CDR3: TGTGCCAGCAGCTTAGCAAATGGGGGTGGGCGGGACACTGAAGCTTTCTTT.

V is TRBV4-1 and J is TRBJ2-2, with unresolved D. This CDR3 contains 16 residues. The germline V and J ends were trimmed by 4 bases and 2 bases, with 14 bases remaining between them. Per the germline V gene, CDR1 is MGHRA and CDR2 is YSYEKL. The CDR3 protein is CASSRGPASNTGELFF. The CDR3 DNA follows: TGCGCCAGCAGCCGAGGCCCGGCTTCAAACACCGGGGAGCTGTTTTTT.

The chain combines TRBV7-2 with TRBJ1-1; D unclear. The V and J ends lost 4 bases and 1 base respectively, with 7 bases between them. Germline V gene lookup returns CDR1 SGHTA and CDR2 FQGNSA. The CDR3 contains 13 residues. Here the CDR3 reads CASSSGGNTEAFF. The CDR3, as DNA: TGTGCCAGCAGCTCAGGAGGGAACACTGAAGCTTTCTTT.

In its sample, this clone was seen once. An end of the junction differs from the germline gene, which may be a read error. The gene calls are TRBV5-4 and TRBJ1-1; 9 nucleotides align to TRBD1. CDR3 length equals 14 residues. Germline V gene lookup returns CDR1 SGHNT and CDR2 YYREEE (reference sequence). CDR3 protein: CASTLAGTGTEAFF. DNA of the CDR3: TGTGCCAGCACCTTGGCCGGGACAGGGACTGAAGCTTTCTTT. The full variable domain, completed using reference TRBV5-4 and TRBJ1-1, is ETGVTQSPTHLIKTRGQQVTLRCSSQSGHNTVSWYQQALGQGPQFIFQYYREEENGRGNFPPRFSGLQFPNYSSELNVNALELDDSALYLCASTLAGTGTEAFFGQGTRLTVV.

This clone occurred once. CDR3 bases: TGTGCCAGCAGTTTAGGGACCTCTGGAGGAGCCAAAAACATTCAGTACTTC. It encodes CASSLGTSGGAKNIQYF. The chain recombines TRBV27 with TRBJ2-4; D is perhaps TRBD1 or TRBD2 (5 bases each). The CDR3 is 17 amino acids. Germline CDR1 reads MNHEY; CDR2 reads SMNVEV (reference sequence). V was trimmed by 2 bases and J by 0 bases, leaving 14 bases between them.

The V gene is TRBV6-6, the J gene TRBJ1-2, with D possibly matching TRBD1 (5 bases). Germline V gene sequence: CDR1 MNHNY, CDR2 SVGAGI (reference sequence). This CDR3 region has 14 residues. The V end lost 3 bases, the J end lost 8 bases, and 16 bases lay between the germline ends. CDR3 protein: CASSYSQTVGGYTF. CDR3 nucleotide sequence: TGTGCCAGCAGTTATTCTCAGACAGTCGGGGGCTACACCTTC.

The CDR3 DNA reads as TGTGCCAGCAGTTTTGGGACAGGGGCCTCTGGAAACACCATATATTTT. Its translation: CASSFGTGASGNTIYF. The chain joins TRBV6-5 to TRBJ1-3; 10 bases are a match to TRBD1. V trimming: 4 bases; J trimming: 0 bases; junction bases outside the gene matches: 3. This CDR3 comprises 16 residues. Germline V lookup: CDR1 MNHEY, CDR2 SVGAGI.

This clone was observed a handful of times. The chain carries TRBV5-1 and TRBJ1-5; D possibly corresponds to TRBD1 (5 bases). Between the trimmed V and J ends, which lost 3 bases and 5 bases, there was a span of 12 bases. CDR3 length: 14 amino acids. CDR1 is SGHRS, CDR2 YFSETQ, per germline. The CDR3 DNA sequence: TGCGCCAGCAGCTACTCGGGGCGAGATCAGCCCCAGCATTTT. The encoded protein is CASSYSGRDQPQHF.

The rearrangement joins TRBV12-5 to TRBJ1-2; D remains unclear. The germline CDR1 and CDR2 sequences are LGHNT and FRNRAP. V was shortened by 5 bases and J by 6 bases, with 10 bases between the two germline ends. The CDR3 loop spans 12 amino acids. The CDR3 sequence: CASGPRADGYTF. The CDR3 DNA reads as TGTGCTAGTGGTCCCCGGGCGGATGGCTACACCTTC.

In DNA form, the CDR3 reads TGTGCCAGCAGCTTAGAGGCCGGGAGCACTGAAGCTTTCTTT. Translated, it gives CASSLEAGSTEAFF. The rearrangement joins TRBV7-9 to TRBJ1-1; D not resolved. The V end was cut by 1 base, the J end by 4 bases, with 10 bases between. Germline values: CDR1 SEHNR, CDR2 FQNEAQ (reference sequence). The CDR3 totals 14 residues.

This chain connects TRBV6-4 to TRBJ1-1, with D possibly matching TRBD1 (6 bases). The length of the CDR3 is 16 residues. Trimming took off 0 bases at V and 4 bases at J, with 15 bases between the two ends. CDR1 is MRHNA, CDR2 SNTAGT, per germline. The CDR3 DNA is TGTGCCAGCAGTGACTCAATGGCAGGGGTGGTCACTGAAGCTTTCTTT. It yields the protein CASSDSMAGVVTEAFF.

The chain carries TRBV10-3 and TRBJ1-1; the D gene is possibly TRBD1 (5 bases). Trimming took 3 bases from V and 1 from J, leaving 12 bases between them. CDR1 ENHRY and CDR2 SYGVKD come from the germline V gene. The CDR3 consists of 15 residues. The CDR3 sequence: CAISDPGLKNTEAFF. CDR3 DNA: TGTGCCATCAGTGATCCGGGACTCAAGAACACTGAAGCTTTCTTT.

V and J are TRBV11-1 and TRBJ2-7, with 8 bases lining up with TRBD2. V gave up 5 bases and J gave up 3 bases; unmatched junction bases: 6. The CDR3 is made up of 14 amino acids. The germline gives CDR1 SGHAT, CDR2 FQDESV (reference sequence). DNA for the CDR3: TGTGCCAGCAGCATCCCGGGACTAGACTACGAGCAGTACTTC. The encoded protein is CASSIPGLDYEQYF.

The chain links TRBV15 to TRBJ1-6; D possibly corresponds to TRBD1 (5 bases). V dropped 0 bases and J dropped 10 bases, with 13 bases sitting between them. Germline V gene lookup returns CDR1 LNHNV and CDR2 YYDKDF (reference sequence). This CDR3 contains 15 residues. CDR3 bases: TGTGCCACCAGCAGAGAGGGCAGGGATAGATCACCCCTCCACTTT. It is translated as CATSREGRDRSPLHF.

The V and J genes are TRBV6-5 and TRBJ2-7; TRBD1 aligns across 8 bases. From germline, CDR1 is MNHEY and CDR2 SVGAGI. This CDR3 comprises 12 residues. V gave up 6 bases and J gave up 6 bases; unmatched junction bases: 4. The CDR3 DNA reads TGTGCCAGCAGCACCGGGACAGGCGAGCAGTACTTC. This translates into CASSTGTGEQYF.

The J gene is TRBJ1-2, the V gene TRBV28; D is unclear. V was pared by 3 bases and J by 4 bases, with 9 bases between. Per germline, CDR1 MDHEN and CDR2 SYDVKM. This CDR3 spans 13 amino acids. CDR3 bases: TGTGCCAGCAGTTTCGGTGGGAGCTATGGCTACACCTTC. It translates to CASSFGGSYGYTF.

The rearrangement uses TRBV5-1 and TRBJ2-3, with 9 bases fitting TRBD1. CDR3 length equals 15 residues. Germline V gene lookup returns CDR1 SGHRS and CDR2 YFSETQ. V lost 8 bases to trimming and J lost 3 bases; unmatched junction nucleotides: 10. The CDR3, as DNA: TGCGCCAGTTCGCTAGGACAGGGGCTAACAGATACGCAGTATTTT. Its protein is CASSLGQGLTDTQYF.